This T cell receptor beta chain was profiled in a study of blood T cell repertoires in COVID-19 (dated by TCRdb to 2020 to 2021). About the investigation overall: The collaborator samples originated in the United States, Italy and Spain and spanned the acute and convalescent phases of COVID-19. Deeply sampled blood TCRbeta repertoires from subjects exposed to, actively infected with, or recovered from COVID-19 were included in the dataset. Nearly every sample came with metadata listing a de-identified subject ID, COVID-19 status, age in years and sex. The samples were drawn from the first 160 participants of the ongoing ImmuneRACE study and from 950 to 1,500 subjects provided by 6 global collaborators. The prospective study material was composed of cDNA or gDNA derived from T cells, B-cell-depleted T cells, or PBMCs. The repertoires were made available in a free public database intended to serve as a resource for research on the immune response to SARS-CoV-2. HLA class I and class II types, where available, came from metadata supplied by the sample provider rather than from assay-based typing.

As for this clone: Its antigen is currently not known. No quality values exist for individual bases; no much larger clone is one base distant.

General conclusions and limits of the study: Clinical and demographic metadata were provided uncurated, with the amount varying by source and participant.

The collaborating institutions used their own protocols to collect whole blood in K2EDTA tubes. For TCRbeta analysis, collaborators shipped samples in one of three forms: frozen whole blood, isolated PBMCs, or DNA extracted from either of those sample types. TCRbeta CDR3 regions were amplified from genomic DNA using the immunoSEQ Assay, a bias-controlled multiplex PCR. The original pipeline was this. Within the assay, amplification of reference gene primers was used to estimate how many nucleated cells each sample contained. To quantify the absolute abundance of each unique TCRbeta CDR3 rearrangement, sequence reads were collapsed and filtered. For each sample, productive Simpson clonality was calculated as the square root of Simpson's diversity index over productive rearrangements. TCRdb took over this immuneACCESS table, retaining in-frame rearrangements with V and J assigned. Such tables are incomplete; in checked studies, under half of the missing clones stem from an unresolved V gene, and the remainder is unexplained. V and J calls and clone size come straight from that table; D and trimming were deduced from the DNA. This sample has 120,000 to 150,000 clones in its table, and about 89% of those were observed once. Roughly 6.1% of the sample is taken by the ten largest.

The CDR3 runs 15 amino acids, cysteine and phenylalanine included. The kept DNA is CDR3 alone, 45 bases in frame from the first base. V has 4 bases trimmed and J has 6 bases trimmed; junction bases matching no gene number 5. From the germline V gene, CDR1 is SGHDT and CDR2 is YYEEEE. The TCR originated in a man older than 75 with acute or convalescent COVID-19. The chain couples TRBV5-6 to TRBJ2-1; the central 12 bases match TRBD1. The sequenced sample consisted of peripheral blood. The CDR3 region has the sequence CASSLGQGAGNEQFF. Read as DNA, the sequence is TGTGCCAGCAGCCTGGGACAGGGGGCAGGCAATGAGCAGTTCTTC.